Listed here is a single T cell receptor beta chain. Its antigen remains unidentified. A second roughly 7 to 12 cycle PCR used barcoded and J-beta primers. Each CDR3 protein gets one entry after TCRdb re-called the 5' RACE reads with MiXCR. The data contain about 800,000 distinct CDR3 sequences, about 25% of them singletons. After removal of 2 bases from V and 1 base from J, the junction contained 4 bases not matched to a gene. The CDR3 length is 15 residues. Germline V lookup: CDR1 SGHTA, CDR2 FQGNSA. These data originate in a study of blood T cells in healthy people across ages. Findings and caveats of the study: Expanded clonotype shifts may have been confounded, as the donors had an unknown CMV status.

The sample was also reused in another study, on T cells of mothers and their children. From that study: Nine systemically healthy Caucasian donors: three mothers, six children. In each mother, TCR beta CDR3 reads exceeded 10 million; in each child, they numbered approximately 3 million. Researchers report slightly higher, though non-significant, overlap in related mother-child pairs than in unrelated pairs.

The origin of this receptor is a boy aged 5-17 years in good health. Sequencing was done on a sample of blood. V is TRBV7-2 and J is TRBJ2-5, with TRBD1 identical over 7 bases. CDR3 region: CASSLPGDSQETQYF. CDR3 DNA: TGTGCCAGCAGCTTACCCGGGGACAGCCAAGAGACCCAGTACTTC.